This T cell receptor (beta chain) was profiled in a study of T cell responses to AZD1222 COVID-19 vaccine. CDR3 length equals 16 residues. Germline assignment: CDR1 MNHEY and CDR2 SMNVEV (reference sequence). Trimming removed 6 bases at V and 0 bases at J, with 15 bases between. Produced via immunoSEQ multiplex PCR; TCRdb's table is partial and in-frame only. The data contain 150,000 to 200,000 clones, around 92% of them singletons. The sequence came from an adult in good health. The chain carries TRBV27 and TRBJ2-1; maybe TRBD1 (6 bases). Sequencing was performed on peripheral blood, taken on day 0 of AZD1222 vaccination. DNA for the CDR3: TGTGCCAGCAGCTCCCCCCTCAGGGGCTCCTACAATGAGCAGTTCTTC. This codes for CASSSPLRGSYNEQFF.